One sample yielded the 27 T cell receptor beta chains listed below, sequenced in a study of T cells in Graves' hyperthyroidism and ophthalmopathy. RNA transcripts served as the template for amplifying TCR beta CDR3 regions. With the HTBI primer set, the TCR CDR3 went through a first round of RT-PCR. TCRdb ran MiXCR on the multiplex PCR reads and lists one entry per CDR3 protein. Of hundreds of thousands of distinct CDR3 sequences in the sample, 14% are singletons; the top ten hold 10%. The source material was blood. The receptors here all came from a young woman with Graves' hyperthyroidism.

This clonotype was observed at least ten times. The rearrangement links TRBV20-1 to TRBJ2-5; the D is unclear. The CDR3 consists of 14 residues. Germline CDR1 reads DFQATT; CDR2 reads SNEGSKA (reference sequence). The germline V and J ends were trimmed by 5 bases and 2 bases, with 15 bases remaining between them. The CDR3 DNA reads TGCAGTGCTGCCCGGGTCCTTGGACAAGAGACCCAGTACTTC. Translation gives CSAARVLGQETQYF.

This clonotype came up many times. The DNA for the CDR3 is TGTGCCAGCAGCTTAGGGGCCCTTGGATCTAACTATGGCTACACCTTC. This gives the protein CASSLGALGSNYGYTF. V and J are TRBV7-9 and TRBJ1-2; D remains ambiguous. CDR3 size: 16 residues. In germline, CDR1 is SEHNR, CDR2 FQNEAQ (reference sequence). Trimming left V 1 base short and J 0 bases short, with 12 bases between.

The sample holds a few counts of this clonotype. CDR3 in amino acids: CASSRSGDYEQYF. CDR3 bases: TGTGCCAGTAGTCGTAGCGGGGACTACGAGCAGTACTTC. The gene calls are TRBV19 and TRBJ2-7, with 8 bases matching TRBD2. Unmatched junction bases numbered 3, after V lost 5 bases and J lost 3 bases. Germline lookup yields CDR1 LNHDA and CDR2 SQIVND (reference sequence). The CDR3 sequence is 13 residues long. Together with reference TRBV19 and TRBJ2-7, the CDR3 gives the full variable domain: DGGITQSPKYLFRKEGQNVTLSCEQNLNHDAMYWYRQDPGQGLRLIYYSQIVNDFQKGDIAEGYSVSREKKESFPLTVTSAQKNPTAFYLCASSRSGDYEQYFGPGTRLTVT.

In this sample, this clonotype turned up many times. The CDR3 loop reads CASSYSIRGFYTEAFF. The CDR3 nucleotides read TGTGCCAGCAGTTACTCGATCCGGGGGTTCTACACTGAAGCTTTCTTT. The rearrangement joins TRBV6-5 to TRBJ1-1; D is perhaps TRBD1 (5 bases). Trimming took 0 bases from V and 3 from J, leaving 14 bases between them. The CDR3 extends over 16 amino acids. Germline loops: CDR1 MNHEY, CDR2 SVGAGI.

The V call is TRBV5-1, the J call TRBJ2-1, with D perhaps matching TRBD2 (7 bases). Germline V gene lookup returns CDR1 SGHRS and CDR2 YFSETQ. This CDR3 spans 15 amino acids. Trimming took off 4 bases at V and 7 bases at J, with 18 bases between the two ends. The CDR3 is CASSPEAGARNEQFF. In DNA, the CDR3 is TGCGCCAGCAGCCCGGAGGCGGGGGCCAGGAATGAGCAGTTCTTC.

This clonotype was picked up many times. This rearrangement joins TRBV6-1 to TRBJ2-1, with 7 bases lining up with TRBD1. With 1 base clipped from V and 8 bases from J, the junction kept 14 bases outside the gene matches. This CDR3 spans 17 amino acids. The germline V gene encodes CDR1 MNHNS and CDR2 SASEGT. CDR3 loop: CASSEVNRGCLMHEQFF. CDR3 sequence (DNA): TGTGCCAGCAGTGAAGTCAACAGGGGTTGCCTTATGCATGAGCAGTTCTTC.

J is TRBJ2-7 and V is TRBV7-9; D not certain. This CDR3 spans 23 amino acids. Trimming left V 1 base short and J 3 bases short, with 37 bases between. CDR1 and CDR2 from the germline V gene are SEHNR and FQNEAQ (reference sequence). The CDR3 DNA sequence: TGTGCCAGCAGCTTAGACCTCGGTGCCCCCGACCCTGCGTACCAGGCCCCTCACTACGAGCAGTACTTC. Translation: CASSLDLGAPDPAYQAPHYEQYF.

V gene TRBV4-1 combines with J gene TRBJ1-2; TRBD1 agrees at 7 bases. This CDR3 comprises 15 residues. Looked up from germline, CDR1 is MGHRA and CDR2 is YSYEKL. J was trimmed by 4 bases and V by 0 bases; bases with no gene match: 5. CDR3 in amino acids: CASSQELDRIYGYTF. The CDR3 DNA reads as TGCGCCAGCAGCCAAGAGTTGGACAGGATCTATGGCTACACCTTC.

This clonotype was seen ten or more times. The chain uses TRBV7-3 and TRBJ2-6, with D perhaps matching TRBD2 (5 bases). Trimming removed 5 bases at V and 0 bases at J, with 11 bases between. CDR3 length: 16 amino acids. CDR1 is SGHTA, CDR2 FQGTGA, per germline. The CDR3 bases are TGTGCCAGCAGCCCCTACGAGGGCTCTGGGGCCAACGTCCTGACTTTC. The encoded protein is CASSPYEGSGANVLTF.

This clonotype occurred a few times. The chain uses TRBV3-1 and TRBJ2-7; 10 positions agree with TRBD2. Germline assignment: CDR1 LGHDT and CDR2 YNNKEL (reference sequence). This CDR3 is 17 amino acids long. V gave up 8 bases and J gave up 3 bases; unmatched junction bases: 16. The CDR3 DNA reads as TGTGCCAGCCGCCCAGCGCTAGCGGGAGTTTCGGGCTACGAGCAGTACTTC. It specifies CASRPALAGVSGYEQYF.

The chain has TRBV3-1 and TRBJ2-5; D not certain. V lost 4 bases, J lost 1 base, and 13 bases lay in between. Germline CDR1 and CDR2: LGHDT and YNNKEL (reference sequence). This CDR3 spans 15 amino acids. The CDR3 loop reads CASSRPRPVQETQYF. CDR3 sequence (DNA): TGTGCCAGCAGCCGCCCCCGGCCAGTCCAAGAGACCCAGTACTTC.

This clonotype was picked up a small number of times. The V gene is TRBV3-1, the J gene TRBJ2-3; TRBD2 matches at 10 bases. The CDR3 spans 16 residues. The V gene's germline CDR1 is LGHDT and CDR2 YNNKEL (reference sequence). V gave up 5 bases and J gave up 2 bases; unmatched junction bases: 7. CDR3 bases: TGTGCCAGCAGCGACGTACTAGCGGGAATCACAGATACGCAGTATTTT. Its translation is CASSDVLAGITDTQYF.

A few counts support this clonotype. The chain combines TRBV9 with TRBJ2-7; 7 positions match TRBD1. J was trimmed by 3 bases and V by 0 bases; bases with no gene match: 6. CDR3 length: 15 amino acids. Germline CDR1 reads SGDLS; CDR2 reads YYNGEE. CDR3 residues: CASSVEGAPIYEQYF. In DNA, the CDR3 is TGTGCCAGCAGCGTAGAGGGGGCCCCTATCTACGAGCAGTACTTC.

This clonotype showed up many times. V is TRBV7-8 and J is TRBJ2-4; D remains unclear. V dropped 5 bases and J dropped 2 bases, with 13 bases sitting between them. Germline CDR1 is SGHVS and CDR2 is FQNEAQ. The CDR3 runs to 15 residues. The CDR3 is CASSPIFQTKNIQYF. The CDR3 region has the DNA TGTGCCAGCAGCCCAATCTTCCAGACCAAAAACATTCAGTACTTC. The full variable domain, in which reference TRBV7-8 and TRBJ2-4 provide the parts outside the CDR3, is GAGVSQSPRYKVAKRGQDVALRCDPISGHVSLFWYQQALGQGPEFLTYFQNEAQLDKSGLPSDRFFAERPEGSVSTLKIQRTQQEDSAVYLCASSPIFQTKNIQYFGAGTRLSVL.

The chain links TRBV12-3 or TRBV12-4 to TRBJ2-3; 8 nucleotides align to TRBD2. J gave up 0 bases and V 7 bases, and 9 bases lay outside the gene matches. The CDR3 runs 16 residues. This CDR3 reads CASIGTSGSSTDTQYF. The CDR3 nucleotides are TGTGCCAGCATCGGAACTAGCGGTTCTAGCACAGATACGCAGTATTTT.

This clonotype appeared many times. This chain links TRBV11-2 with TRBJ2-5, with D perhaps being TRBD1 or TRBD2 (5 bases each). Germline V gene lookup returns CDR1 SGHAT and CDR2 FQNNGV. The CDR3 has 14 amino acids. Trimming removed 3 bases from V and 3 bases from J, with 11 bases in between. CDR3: CASSFFGAEETQYF. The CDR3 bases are TGTGCCAGCAGCTTTTTCGGGGCCGAAGAGACCCAGTACTTC.

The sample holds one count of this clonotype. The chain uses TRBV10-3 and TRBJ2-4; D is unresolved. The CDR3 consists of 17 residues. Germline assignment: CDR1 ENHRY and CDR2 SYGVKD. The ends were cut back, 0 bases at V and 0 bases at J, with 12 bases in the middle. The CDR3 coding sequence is TGTGCCATCAGTGAGTCGATCCTCCACAGAGCCAAAAACATTCAGTACTTC. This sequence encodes CAISESILHRAKNIQYF.

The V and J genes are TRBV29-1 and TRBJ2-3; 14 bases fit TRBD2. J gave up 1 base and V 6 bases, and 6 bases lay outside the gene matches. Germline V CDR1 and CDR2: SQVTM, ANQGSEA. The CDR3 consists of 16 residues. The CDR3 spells CSVAGTSGRGTDTQYF. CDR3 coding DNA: TGCAGCGTGGCCGGGACTAGCGGGAGAGGCACAGATACGCAGTATTTT.

The CDR3 protein is CASSTQGTQPQHF. CDR3 DNA: TGTGCCAGCAGCACACAGGGGACTCAGCCCCAGCATTTT. The gene calls are TRBV7-2 and TRBJ1-5; 7 bases fit TRBD1. V was pared by 5 bases and J by 6 bases, with 4 bases of the junction left unmatched. CDR1 is SGHTA and CDR2 is FQGNSA in the germline V gene. CDR3 length: 13 amino acids.

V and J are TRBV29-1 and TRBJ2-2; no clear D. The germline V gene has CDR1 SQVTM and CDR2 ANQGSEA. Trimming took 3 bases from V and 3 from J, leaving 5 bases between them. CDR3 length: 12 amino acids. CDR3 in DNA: TGCAGCGTTGAGAAGGACACCGGGGAGCTGTTTTTT. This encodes CSVEKDTGELFF.

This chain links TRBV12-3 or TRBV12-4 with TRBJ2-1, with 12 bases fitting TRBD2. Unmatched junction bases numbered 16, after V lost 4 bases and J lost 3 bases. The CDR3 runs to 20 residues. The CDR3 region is CASSSFLGLAGPWLYNEQFF. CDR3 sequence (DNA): TGTGCCAGCAGTTCTTTCCTGGGACTAGCGGGCCCATGGCTCTACAATGAGCAGTTCTTC.

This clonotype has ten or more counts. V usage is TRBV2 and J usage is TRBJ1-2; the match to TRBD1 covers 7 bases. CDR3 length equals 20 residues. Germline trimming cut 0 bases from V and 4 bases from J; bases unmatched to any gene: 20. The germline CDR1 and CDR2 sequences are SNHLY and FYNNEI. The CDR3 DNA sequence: TGTGCCAGCAGTGAAGCTCGGACAGGTTTAGGGGGCCGTTGGGGCTATGGCTACACCTTC. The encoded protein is CASSEARTGLGGRWGYGYTF.

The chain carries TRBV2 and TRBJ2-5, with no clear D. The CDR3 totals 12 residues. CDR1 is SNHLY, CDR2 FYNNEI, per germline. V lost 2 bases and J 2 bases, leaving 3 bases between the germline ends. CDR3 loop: CASSERQETQYF. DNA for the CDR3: TGTGCCAGCAGTGAAAGGCAAGAGACCCAGTACTTC.

CDR3 in DNA: TGTGCCAGCAGCCATGGCAGGGGCGGCAATGAGCAGTTCTTC. Translation: CASSHGRGGNEQFF. The rearrangement uses TRBV4-2 and TRBJ2-1, with TRBD1 as a possible D gene (6 bases). The germline CDR1 and CDR2 sequences are LGHNA and YNFKEQ. Trimming cost V 3 bases and J 6 bases, with 12 bases left between them. The CDR3 length is 14 residues.

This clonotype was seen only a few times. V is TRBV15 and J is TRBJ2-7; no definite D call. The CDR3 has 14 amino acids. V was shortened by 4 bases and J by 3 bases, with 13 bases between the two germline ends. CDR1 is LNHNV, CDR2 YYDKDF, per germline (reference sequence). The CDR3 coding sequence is TGTGCCACCAGCACAAAAAGACCCGACTACGAGCAGTACTTC. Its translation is CATSTKRPDYEQYF.

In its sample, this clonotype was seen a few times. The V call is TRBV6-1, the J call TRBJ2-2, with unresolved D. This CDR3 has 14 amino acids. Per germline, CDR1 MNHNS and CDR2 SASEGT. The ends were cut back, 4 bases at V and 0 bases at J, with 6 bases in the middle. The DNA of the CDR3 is TGTGCCAGCAGTGGGGCCCCGAACACCGGGGAGCTGTTTTTT. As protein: CASSGAPNTGELFF.

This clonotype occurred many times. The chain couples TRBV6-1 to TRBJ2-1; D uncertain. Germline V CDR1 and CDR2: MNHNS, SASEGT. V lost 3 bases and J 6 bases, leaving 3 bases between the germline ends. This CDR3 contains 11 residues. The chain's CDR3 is CASSDLNEQFF. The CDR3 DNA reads TGTGCCAGCAGTGACCTCAATGAGCAGTTCTTC.